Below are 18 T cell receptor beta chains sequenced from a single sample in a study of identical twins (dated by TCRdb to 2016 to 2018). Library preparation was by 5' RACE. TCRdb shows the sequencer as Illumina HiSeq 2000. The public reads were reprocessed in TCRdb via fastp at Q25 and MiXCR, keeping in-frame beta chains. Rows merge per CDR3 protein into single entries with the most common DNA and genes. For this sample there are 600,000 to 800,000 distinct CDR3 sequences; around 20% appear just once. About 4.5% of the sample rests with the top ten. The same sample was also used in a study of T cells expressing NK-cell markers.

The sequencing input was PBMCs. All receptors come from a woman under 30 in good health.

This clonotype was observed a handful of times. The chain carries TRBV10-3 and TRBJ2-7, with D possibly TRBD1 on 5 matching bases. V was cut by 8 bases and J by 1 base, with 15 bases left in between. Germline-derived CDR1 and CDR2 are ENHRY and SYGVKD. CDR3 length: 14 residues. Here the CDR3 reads CAIWDDSLSYEQYF. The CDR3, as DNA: TGTGCCATCTGGGATGACAGCCTGTCCTACGAGCAGTACTTC.

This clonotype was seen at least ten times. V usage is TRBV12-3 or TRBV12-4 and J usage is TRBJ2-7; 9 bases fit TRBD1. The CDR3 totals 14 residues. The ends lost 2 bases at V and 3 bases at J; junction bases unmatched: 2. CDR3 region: CASSLTDRGYEQYF. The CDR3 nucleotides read TGTGCCAGCAGTTTAACGGACAGGGGCTACGAGCAGTACTTC.

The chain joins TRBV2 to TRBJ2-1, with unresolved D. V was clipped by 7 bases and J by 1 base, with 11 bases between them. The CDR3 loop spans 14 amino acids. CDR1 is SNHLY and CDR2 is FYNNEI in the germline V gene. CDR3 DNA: TGTGCCAGCAAGGTAGGGAAATCCTACAATGAGCAGTTCTTC. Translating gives CASKVGKSYNEQFF.

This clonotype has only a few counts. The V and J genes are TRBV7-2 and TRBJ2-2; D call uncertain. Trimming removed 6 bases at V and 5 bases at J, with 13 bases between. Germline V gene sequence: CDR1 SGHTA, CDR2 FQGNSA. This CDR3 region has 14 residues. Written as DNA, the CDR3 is TGTGCCAGCAGTAAAGGCCTGGGTACCGGGGAGCTGTTTTTT. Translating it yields CASSKGLGTGELFF.

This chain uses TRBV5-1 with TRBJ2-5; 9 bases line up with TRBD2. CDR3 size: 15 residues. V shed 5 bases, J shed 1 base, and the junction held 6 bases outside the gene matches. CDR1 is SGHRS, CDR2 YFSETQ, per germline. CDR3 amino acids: CASRQGGGAQETQYF. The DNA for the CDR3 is TGCGCCAGCAGACAAGGCGGGGGGGCCCAAGAGACCCAGTACTTC.

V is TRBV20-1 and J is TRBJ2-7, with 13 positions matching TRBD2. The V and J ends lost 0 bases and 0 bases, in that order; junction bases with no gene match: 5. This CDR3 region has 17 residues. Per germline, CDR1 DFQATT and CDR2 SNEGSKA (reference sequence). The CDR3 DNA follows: TGCAGTGCTAGAGATCGACTAGCGGGAGGCCGCTCCTACGAGCAGTACTTC. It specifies CSARDRLAGGRSYEQYF.

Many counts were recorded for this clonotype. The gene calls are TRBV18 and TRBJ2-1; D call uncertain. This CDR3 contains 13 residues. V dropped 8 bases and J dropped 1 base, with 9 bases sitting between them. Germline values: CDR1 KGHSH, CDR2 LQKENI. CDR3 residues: CASSPPSYNEQFF. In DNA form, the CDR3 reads TGTGCCAGCAGCCCCCCGTCCTACAATGAGCAGTTCTTC.

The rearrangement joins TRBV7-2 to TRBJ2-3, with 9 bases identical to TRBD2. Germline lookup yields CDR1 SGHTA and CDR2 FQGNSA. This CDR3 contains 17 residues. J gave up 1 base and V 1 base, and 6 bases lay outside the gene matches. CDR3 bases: TGTGCCAGCAGCTTAGTGGTTAGCGGGAGCGGCACAGATACGCAGTATTTT. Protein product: CASSLVVSGSGTDTQYF.

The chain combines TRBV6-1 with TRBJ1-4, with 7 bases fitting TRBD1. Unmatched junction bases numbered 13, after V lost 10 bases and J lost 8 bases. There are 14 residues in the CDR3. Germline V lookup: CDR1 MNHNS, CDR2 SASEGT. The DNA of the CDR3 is TGTGCCACCAATACGGGGGCCAGGGGGGAAAAACTGTTTTTT. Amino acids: CATNTGARGEKLFF.

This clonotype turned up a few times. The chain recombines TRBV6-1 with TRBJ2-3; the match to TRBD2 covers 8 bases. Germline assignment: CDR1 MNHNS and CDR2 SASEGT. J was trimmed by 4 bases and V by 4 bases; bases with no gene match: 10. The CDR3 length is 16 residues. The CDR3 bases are TGTGCCAGCAGTGCGTCCCTGGCGGGGGGAGCAGATACGCAGTATTTT. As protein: CASSASLAGGADTQYF.

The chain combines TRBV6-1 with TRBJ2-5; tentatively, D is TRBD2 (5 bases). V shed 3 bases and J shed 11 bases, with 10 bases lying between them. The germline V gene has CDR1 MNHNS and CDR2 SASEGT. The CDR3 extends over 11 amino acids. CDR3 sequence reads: CASSEWERQYF. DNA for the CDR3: TGTGCCAGCAGTGAGTGGGAGAGGCAGTACTTC.

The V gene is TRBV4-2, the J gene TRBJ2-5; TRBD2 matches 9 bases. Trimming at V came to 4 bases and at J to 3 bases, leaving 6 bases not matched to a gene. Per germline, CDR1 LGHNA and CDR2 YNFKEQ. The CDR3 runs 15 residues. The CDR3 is CASSRPGGGEETQYF. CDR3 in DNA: TGTGCCAGCAGCCGGCCCGGCGGGGGGGAAGAGACCCAGTACTTC.

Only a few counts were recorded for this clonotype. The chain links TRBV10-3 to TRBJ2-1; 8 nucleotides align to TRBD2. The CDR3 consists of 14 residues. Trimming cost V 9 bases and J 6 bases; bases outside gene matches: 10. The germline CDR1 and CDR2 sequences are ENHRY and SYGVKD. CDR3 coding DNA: TGTGCCATTTCCAGCCAGCGGGAGTCCAATGAGCAGTTCTTC. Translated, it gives CAISSQRESNEQFF.

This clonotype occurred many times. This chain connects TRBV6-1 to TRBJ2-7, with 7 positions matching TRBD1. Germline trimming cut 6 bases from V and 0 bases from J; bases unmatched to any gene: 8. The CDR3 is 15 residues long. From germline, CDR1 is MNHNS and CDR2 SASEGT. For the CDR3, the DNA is TGTGCCAGCAGCCCGACAGGGAAGAGCTCCTACGAGCAGTACTTC. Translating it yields CASSPTGKSSYEQYF.

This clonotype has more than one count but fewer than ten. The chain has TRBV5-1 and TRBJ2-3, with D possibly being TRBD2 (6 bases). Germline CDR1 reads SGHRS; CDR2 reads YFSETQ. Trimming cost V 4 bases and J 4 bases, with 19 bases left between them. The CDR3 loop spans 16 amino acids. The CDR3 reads CASSDGTLVSADTQYF. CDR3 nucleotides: TGCGCCAGCAGCGACGGGACTCTAGTTTCCGCAGATACGCAGTATTTT.

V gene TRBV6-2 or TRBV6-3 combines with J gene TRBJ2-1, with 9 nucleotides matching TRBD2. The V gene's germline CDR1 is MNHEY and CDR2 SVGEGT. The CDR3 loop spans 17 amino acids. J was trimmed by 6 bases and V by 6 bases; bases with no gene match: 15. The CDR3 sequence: CASSPPLSGGGPNEQFF. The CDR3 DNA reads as TGTGCCAGCAGCCCACCCCTTAGCGGGGGAGGCCCCAATGAGCAGTTCTTC.

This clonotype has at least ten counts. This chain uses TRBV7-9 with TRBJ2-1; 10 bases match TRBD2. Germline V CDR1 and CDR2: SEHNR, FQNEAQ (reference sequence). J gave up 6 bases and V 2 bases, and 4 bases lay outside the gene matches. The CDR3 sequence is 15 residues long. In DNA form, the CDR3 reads TGTGCCAGCAGCTTAAGCGGGAGGGCCTCCAATGAGCAGTTCTTC. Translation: CASSLSGRASNEQFF. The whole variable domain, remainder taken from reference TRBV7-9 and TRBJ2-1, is DTGVSQNPRHKITKRGQNVTFRCDPISEHNRLYWYRQTLGQGPEFLTYFQNEAQLEKSRLLSDRFSAERPKGSFSTLEIQRTEQGDSAMYLCASSLSGRASNEQFFGPGTRLTVL.

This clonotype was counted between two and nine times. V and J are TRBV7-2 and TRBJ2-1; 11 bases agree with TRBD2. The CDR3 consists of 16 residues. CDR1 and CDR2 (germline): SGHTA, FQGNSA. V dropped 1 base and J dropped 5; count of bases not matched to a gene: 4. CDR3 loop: CASSLVGTSGHNEQFF. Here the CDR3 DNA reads TGTGCCAGCAGCTTAGTGGGGACTAGCGGCCACAATGAGCAGTTCTTC. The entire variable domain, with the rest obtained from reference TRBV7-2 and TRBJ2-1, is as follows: GAGVSQSPSNKVTEKGKDVELRCDPISGHTALYWYRQSLGQGLEFLIYFQGNSAPDKSGLPSDRFSAERTGGSVSTLTIQRTQQEDSAVYLCASSLVGTSGHNEQFFGPGTRLTVL.